Below are 2 T cell receptor beta chains sequenced from a single sample in a study of T cell responses to AZD1222 COVID-19 vaccine. Assay: immunoSEQ multiplex PCR; the TCRdb copy retains only in-frame clones and omits some. The data contain over 110,000 clones, around 94% of them singletons. Sample: peripheral blood, taken 28 days after the second AZD1222 dose. The receptors here all came from an adult who received the AZD1222 COVID-19 vaccine.

V usage is TRBV15 and J usage is TRBJ2-2; D gene unclear. This CDR3 comprises 15 residues. Germline assignment: CDR1 LNHNV and CDR2 YYDKDF (reference sequence). V dropped 0 bases and J dropped 1 base, with 6 bases sitting between them. The CDR3 region is CATSRDQVNTGELFF. As DNA, the CDR3 is TGTGCCACCAGCAGAGATCAAGTGAACACCGGGGAGCTGTTTTTT.

This clone was detected once. The chain carries TRBV28 and TRBJ1-1, with 7 positions matching TRBD1. CDR1 is MDHEN and CDR2 is SYDVKM in the germline V gene. This CDR3 region has 15 residues. V shed 2 bases, J shed 9 bases, and the junction held 12 bases outside the gene matches. The CDR3 sequence: CASSLEGGAGGQAFF. The CDR3 coding sequence is TGTGCCAGCAGTTTAGAGGGGGGCGCAGGGGGTCAAGCTTTCTTT.